This paragraph reports one T cell receptor (beta chain). This CDR3 region has 12 residues. The ends lost 7 bases at V and 9 bases at J; junction bases unmatched: 7. CDR1 is MNHNY and CDR2 is SVGAGI in the germline V gene (reference sequence). Time point of the sample: blood at routine non-recurrence follow-up after resection. Whole RNA, which was extracted from tumor, nontumor lung tissue or frozen PBMC, was sequenced without any cell sorting. TCRdb reprocessed the 5' RACE reads via MiXCR and lists one record per CDR3 protein. The table includes about 52,000 distinct CDR3 sequences, more than 6.5% detected once. The sample comes from a study of spatial heterogeneity in lung cancer. As for the study in general: In cases with available follow-up PBMC samples, these were sequenced at a median of roughly 23 months after resection. Detection of beta-chain sequences consistently exceeded that of alpha-chain sequences.

The material sequenced was PBMCs, taken at follow-up. The origin of this receptor is a female donor with early-stage non-small cell lung cancer. The chain uses TRBV6-6 and TRBJ1-1; 8 nucleotides line up with TRBD1. The CDR3 reads CASTQGQGKAFF. CDR3 DNA sequence: TGTGCCAGCACCCAAGGACAGGGAAAAGCTTTCTTT.